This TCR beta chain is drawn from a study of shared clonotypes between healthy human individuals. Produced via immunoSEQ multiplex PCR; TCRdb's table is partial and in-frame only. The data show 1,500,000 or so clones, approximately 98.5% seen once. The V gene's germline CDR1 is PRHDT and CDR2 FYEKMQ (reference sequence). The CDR3 covers 13 residues. Between the trimmed V and J ends, which lost 3 bases and 7 bases, there was a span of 9 bases. The V and J genes are TRBV13 and TRBJ2-2, with D uncertain. This receptor was taken from a man aged 25-45 years in good health. The specimen was naive CD4+ T cells sorted from blood. Subset meaning: CD45RA+ positively selected. The CDR3 region is CASSFYIGGELFF. Written as DNA, the CDR3 is TGTGCCAGCAGCTTCTATATTGGCGGGGAGCTGTTTTTT. Variable domain in full (rest from reference TRBV13 and TRBJ2-2): AAGVIQSPRHLIKEKRETATLKCYPIPRHDTVYWYQQGPGQDPQFLISFYEKMQSDKGSIPDRFSAQQFSDYHSELNMSSLELGDSALYFCASSFYIGGELFFGEGSRLTVL.